Presented here are 16 T cell receptor beta chains from one specimen sequenced in a study of vaccination effects on CD4 cells after COVID-19 (dated by TCRdb to about 2022). The protocol used for the library was the immunoSEQ multiplex PCR assay. Sourced from immuneACCESS, this table was stored by TCRdb with only in-frame sequences that have V and J called. A share of the clones is absent; for the studies checked, an unresolved V gene accounts for under half, and the remainder has no known explanation. The sample yields about 64,000 clones; around 82% were counted once. Together, the top ten hold roughly 2% of the sample. Their recognized antigens are unknown. To identify antigen-specific CD4+ T cell clonotypes by their expansion, the ViraFEST assay first stimulated PBMC with viral peptide pools and then applied TCR sequencing. After about 9 days of culture, CD4+ T cells were isolated with the EasySep CD4+ T cell isolation kit. Each participant got two doses of an mRNA SARS-CoV-2 vaccine, either BNT162b2 or mRNA-1273.

The starting material was CD4+ T cells from PBMCs cultured with HCoV-OC43 spike peptides, obtained after COVID-19 vaccination. This specimen's cell subset or site label, interpreted: HCoV-OC43 spike overlapping peptide pool stimulation. Source of these receptors: a human donor who received a COVID-19 vaccine.

The chain joins TRBV6-7 to TRBJ1-2, with D possibly TRBD1 on 5 matching bases. TRBV6-7 is an open reading frame, and its role is uncertain. This CDR3 region has 16 residues. V shed 4 bases and J shed 7 bases, with 22 bases lying between them. The chain's CDR3 is CASSSAQGHRLSGYTF. CDR3 nucleotide sequence: TGTGCCAGCAGTTCCGCCCAGGGTCACAGACTTTCTGGCTACACCTTC.

V is TRBV5-1 and J is TRBJ1-1; D is possibly TRBD1 (6 bases). The CDR3 has 13 amino acids. Looked up from germline, CDR1 is SGHRS and CDR2 is YFSETQ. Trimming took 4 bases from V and 8 from J, leaving 15 bases between them. CDR3 in amino acids: CASSPNRDREAFF. In DNA form, the CDR3 reads TGCGCCAGCAGCCCGAACAGGGATCGCGAAGCTTTCTTT.

This clone was seen only once. This chain links TRBV7-2 with TRBJ2-7; possibly TRBD1 for D (6 bases). CDR1 is SGHTA, CDR2 FQGNSA, per germline. The CDR3 is made up of 13 amino acids. V shed 4 bases and J shed 7 bases, with 14 bases lying between them. CDR3 in DNA: TGTGCCAGCAGCTACAGTCCTACAGGGGAGCAGTACGTC. Protein product: CASSYSPTGEQYV.

The CDR3 coding sequence is TGTGCCAGCTCAACTTCCAGTGGAACAGGCTCCTACGAGCAGTACGTC. It is translated as CASSTSSGTGSYEQYV. The chain joins TRBV18 to TRBJ2-7, with D possibly matching TRBD1 (5 bases). The CDR3 spans 16 residues. V lost 5 bases and J lost 0, with 17 bases in between. CDR1 KGHSH and CDR2 LQKENI come from the germline V gene.

This chain uses TRBV19 with TRBJ2-2; D is ambiguous. The germline V gene has CDR1 LNHDA and CDR2 SQIVND (reference sequence). The CDR3 is 15 amino acids. The germline V and J ends were trimmed by 9 bases and 0 bases, with 14 bases remaining between them. For the CDR3, the DNA is TGTGCCAGCAGCAGTCAGGCCTCGAACACCGGGGAGCTGTTTTTT. Translating gives CASSSQASNTGELFF. Full variable domain (outside the CDR3, taken from reference TRBV19 and TRBJ2-2): DGGITQSPKYLFRKEGQNVTLSCEQNLNHDAMYWYRQDPGQGLRLIYYSQIVNDFQKGDIAEGYSVSREKKESFPLTVTSAQKNPTAFYLCASSSQASNTGELFFGEGSRLTVL.

V gene TRBV9 combines with J gene TRBJ1-1, with D possibly TRBD1 on 6 matching bases. The ends were cut back, 6 bases at V and 1 base at J, with 13 bases in the middle. The germline V gene encodes CDR1 SGDLS and CDR2 YYNGEE. CDR3 length: 14 residues. The CDR3 bases are TGTGCCAGCACCCGAGGACAGCGGAACACTGAAGCTTTCTTT. Protein sequence: CASTRGQRNTEAFF.

CDR3 protein: CATSRVGDTNTIYF. CDR3 DNA sequence: TGTGCCACCAGCAGAGTTGGTGATACTAACACCATATATTTT. V is TRBV15 and J is TRBJ1-3; D remains ambiguous. This CDR3 is built from 14 residues. From germline, CDR1 is LNHNV and CDR2 YYDKDF (reference sequence). Between the trimmed V and J ends, which lost 1 base and 7 bases, there was a span of 11 bases.

The chain is built from TRBV11-2 and TRBJ1-6; the D gene is possibly TRBD1 (5 bases). Germline values: CDR1 SGHAT, CDR2 FQNNGV. This CDR3 is 15 amino acids long. V shed 1 base and J shed 8 bases, with 12 bases lying between them. The CDR3 loop reads CASSLVALGHSPLHF. DNA for the CDR3: TGTGCCAGCAGCTTAGTGGCTCTGGGGCATTCACCCCTCCACTTT.

V and J are TRBV7-7 and TRBJ1-2; 9 bases match TRBD1. The junction had 10 bases not matched to a gene; V was cut back by 5 bases and J by 3 bases. CDR1 is SSHAT, CDR2 FNYEAQ, per germline (reference sequence). This CDR3 has 16 amino acids. CDR3 loop: CASSRGQGGRHYGYTF. Here the CDR3 DNA reads TGTGCCAGCAGCCGGGGACAGGGAGGAAGGCACTATGGCTACACCTTC.

The gene calls are TRBV30 and TRBJ2-2; the D is unclear. This CDR3 is built from 14 residues. V dropped 1 base and J dropped 1 base, with 7 bases sitting between them. Germline V gene sequence: CDR1 GTSNPN, CDR2 SVGIG (reference sequence). CDR3 nucleotides: TGTGCCTGGAGTGAGAATTTGAACACCGGGGAGCTGTTTTTT. Its translation is CAWSENLNTGELFF.

As regards this clone: Other nucleotide sequences from this sample produce the same CDR3. The J gene is TRBJ1-3, the V gene TRBV24-1; 7 bases align to TRBD1. The CDR3 is made up of 15 amino acids. Germline V gene sequence: CDR1 KGHDR, CDR2 SFDVKD. The V and J ends lost 2 bases and 2 bases, in that order; junction bases with no gene match: 2. The DNA for the CDR3 is TGTGCCACCAGTGATTCAGGGACAGCTGGAAACACCATATATTTT. It yields the protein CATSDSGTAGNTIYF.

The chain is built from TRBV9 and TRBJ2-1; D assignment may be TRBD1 or TRBD2 (7 bases each). CDR1 is SGDLS, CDR2 YYNGEE, per germline. The CDR3 contains 17 residues. V lost 3 bases, J lost 0 bases, and 16 bases lay in between. The DNA for the CDR3 is TGTGCCAGCAGCGCAAGGGGAGGGGACAGCTCCTACAATGAGCAGTTCTTC. Translating gives CASSARGGDSSYNEQFF.

This chain links TRBV6-6 with TRBJ2-7, with 11 nucleotides matching TRBD1. The germline CDR1 and CDR2 sequences are MNHNY and SVGAGI (reference sequence). The V and J ends lost 9 bases and 3 bases, in that order; junction bases with no gene match: 7. The CDR3 extends over 14 amino acids. The CDR3 sequence: CASSGTGGIYEQYV. The CDR3 DNA reads as TGTGCCAGTTCCGGGACAGGGGGAATCTACGAGCAGTACGTC.

The chain recombines TRBV5-1 with TRBJ1-2; 7 bases are shared with TRBD1. CDR3 length: 15 amino acids. The junction had 4 bases not matched to a gene; V was cut back by 0 bases and J by 2 bases. Germline CDR1 is SGHRS and CDR2 is YFSETQ. CDR3 nucleotide sequence: TGCGCCAGCAGCTTGGCCGGGGACAGCAACTATGGCTACACCTTC. This encodes CASSLAGDSNYGYTF.

This chain connects TRBV28 to TRBJ1-2, with TRBD1 identical over 8 bases. After removal of 4 bases from V and 4 bases from J, the junction contained 5 bases not matched to a gene. The CDR3 contains 14 residues. In germline, CDR1 is MDHEN, CDR2 SYDVKM. CDR3 nucleotide sequence: TGTGCCAGCAGTTCAGGGGGCGGGGTCTATGGCTACACCTTC. This codes for CASSSGGGVYGYTF.

In its sample, this clone was seen a few times. The gene calls are TRBV18 and TRBJ1-2; the match to TRBD1 covers 7 bases. The CDR3 has 13 amino acids. V lost 3 bases to trimming and J lost 8 bases; unmatched junction nucleotides: 6. The germline CDR1 and CDR2 sequences are KGHSH and LQKENI. The CDR3 sequence: CASSPYDRDGYTF. CDR3 nucleotide sequence: TGTGCCAGCTCACCTTATGACAGGGACGGCTACACCTTC. Full variable domain (outside the CDR3, taken from reference TRBV18 and TRBJ1-2): NAGVMQNPRHLVRRRGQEARLRCSPMKGHSHVYWYRQLPEEGLKFMVYLQKENIIDESGMPKERFSAEFPKEGPSILRIQQVVRGDSAAYFCASSPYDRDGYTFGSGTRLTVV.